This entry lists 17 T cell receptor beta chains sequenced from one sample in a study of blood T cell repertoires in COVID-19. The assay was immunoSEQ multiplex PCR, and TCRdb's table has in-frame clones only and misses some. The sample lists about 520,000 clones; 75% to 90% were seen once. Material: peripheral blood. These receptors were obtained from a human donor in a cohort sampled during active COVID-19.

The V gene is TRBV5-1, the J gene TRBJ2-5, with D unclear. Trimming removed 0 bases from V and 5 bases from J, with 11 bases in between. From germline, CDR1 is SGHRS and CDR2 YFSETQ. The CDR3 contains 14 residues. CDR3 protein: CASSLVTAWETQYF. CDR3 nucleotides: TGCGCCAGCAGCTTGGTTACCGCGTGGGAGACCCAGTACTTC.

This clone was seen only a few times. The rearrangement uses TRBV10-3 and TRBJ1-3, with D perhaps matching TRBD1 (5 bases). V dropped 7 bases and J dropped 5 bases, with 15 bases sitting between them. The CDR3 totals 14 residues. CDR1 is ENHRY and CDR2 is SYGVKD in the germline V gene. The CDR3: CAIKPAGNRNTIYF. CDR3 in DNA: TGTGCCATCAAGCCGGCAGGGAACAGAAACACCATATATTTT.

V and J are TRBV7-2 and TRBJ2-2, with TRBD2 identical over 8 bases. The trim removed 5 bases at V and 6 bases at J, leaving 8 bases unmatched. CDR3 length: 15 residues. Germline V gene data show CDR1 as SGHTA and CDR2 as FQGNSA. The CDR3 here is CASSLSTSESGELFF. The CDR3 DNA reads TGTGCCAGCAGCCTTTCGACTAGCGAGTCCGGGGAGCTGTTTTTT.

The rearrangement uses TRBV7-8 and TRBJ2-3; 10 bases map to TRBD2. Trimming took 1 base from V and 3 from J; bases not matched to a gene: 4. CDR3 length equals 16 residues. CDR1 and CDR2 from the germline V gene are SGHVS and FQNEAQ. The CDR3 region has the DNA TGTGCCAGCAGCTTAGGGGCTAGCGGGAGAACAGATACGCAGTATTTT. Residues: CASSLGASGRTDTQYF.

This chain connects TRBV30 to TRBJ1-1; D perhaps matches TRBD1 (6 bases). V shed 0 bases and J shed 1 base, with 12 bases lying between them. This CDR3 spans 15 amino acids. CDR1 GTSNPN and CDR2 SVGIG come from the germline V gene (reference sequence). The CDR3 DNA is TGTGCCTGGAGTGTGATAAGCAGGGGGAACACTGAAGCTTTCTTT. It codes for CAWSVISRGNTEAFF.

The CDR3 loop is CASSEGQGPYGYTF. CDR3 DNA sequence: TGTGCCAGCAGTGAGGGACAGGGCCCCTATGGCTACACCTTC. The chain carries TRBV6-1 and TRBJ1-2; 9 bases are a match to TRBD1. The CDR3 loop spans 14 amino acids. CDR1 is MNHNS, CDR2 SASEGT, per germline. Trimming cost V 3 bases and J 4 bases; bases outside gene matches: 3.

The rearrangement uses TRBV28 and TRBJ2-5; 9 bases agree with TRBD1. Germline lookup yields CDR1 MDHEN and CDR2 SYDVKM. V lost 4 bases, J lost 5 bases, and 8 bases stayed unmatched. The CDR3 sequence is 15 residues long. The CDR3 loop reads CASSSPGTGMETQYF. The CDR3 DNA sequence: TGTGCCAGCAGTTCCCCCGGGACAGGGATGGAGACCCAGTACTTC.

This clone has a single count. The CDR3 sequence: CASTQGYTEAFF. CDR3 coding DNA: TGTGCCAGCACGCAGGGTTACACTGAAGCTTTCTTT. The chain links TRBV7-2 to TRBJ1-1; the D gene is possibly TRBD1 (5 bases). Germline V gene data show CDR1 as SGHTA and CDR2 as FQGNSA. Trimming removed 7 bases at V and 3 bases at J, with 9 bases between. The length of the CDR3 is 12 residues.

Only one count was recorded for this clone. The genes are TRBV3-1 (or the pseudogene TRBV3-2) and TRBJ1-1; 8 positions agree with TRBD1. Germline V gives CDR1 LGHDT, CDR2 YNNKEL (reference sequence). After removal of 0 bases from V and 10 bases from J, the junction contained 4 bases not matched to a gene. This CDR3 contains 13 residues. CDR3 in DNA: TGTGCCAGCAGCCAAGAGGCCGGACAGGGAGCTTTCTTT. This sequence encodes CASSQEAGQGAFF.

V usage is TRBV10-1 and J usage is TRBJ2-1; 8 bases match TRBD2. Germline CDR1 is WNHNN and CDR2 is SYGVQD (reference sequence). With V trimmed by 2 bases and J by 3 bases, 3 bases remained unmatched. The CDR3 spans 15 residues. The CDR3 region has the DNA TGCGCCAGCAGTGAGAATAGCGGGATCTACAATGAGCAGTTCTTC. It is translated as CASSENSGIYNEQFF.

The J gene is TRBJ2-3, the V gene TRBV7-8, with 8 bases lining up with TRBD1. CDR3 length equals 17 residues. Germline values: CDR1 SGHVS, CDR2 FQNEAQ. The V and J ends lost 1 base and 3 bases, in that order; junction bases with no gene match: 9. Here the CDR3 reads CASSLVGRGRGTDTQYF. The CDR3 nucleotides read TGTGCCAGCAGCTTAGTTGGCAGGGGGCGCGGTACAGATACGCAGTATTTT.

V and J are TRBV29-1 and TRBJ1-1; TRBD1 matches at 7 bases. V was clipped by 4 bases and J by 0 bases; unmatched bases: 11. The CDR3 extends over 16 amino acids. The germline CDR1 and CDR2 sequences are SQVTM and ANQGSEA. The CDR3 loop is CSVVPRTGRMNTEAFF. Written as DNA, the CDR3 is TGCAGCGTTGTCCCCCGGACAGGACGGATGAACACTGAAGCTTTCTTT. Complete variable domain (other parts from reference TRBV29-1 and TRBJ1-1): SAVISQKPSRDICQRGTSLTIQCQVDSQVTMMFWYRQQPGQSLTLIATANQGSEATYESGFVIDKFPISRPNLTFSTLTVSNMSPEDSSIYLCSVVPRTGRMNTEAFFGQGTRLTVV.

A few counts support this clone. Mismatch with germline at one junction end may stem from a read error. This CDR3 reads CASSEVGGVGYGYTF. The CDR3 DNA is TGTGCCAGCAGCGAAGTGGGGGGTGTCGGCTATGGCTACACCTTC. V is TRBV6-1 and J is TRBJ1-2; perhaps TRBD1 as D (5 bases). CDR3 size: 15 residues. Germline CDR1 is MNHNS and CDR2 is SASEGT.

The J gene is TRBJ2-1, the V gene TRBV12-5; 10 nucleotides line up with TRBD1. Germline V gene sequence: CDR1 LGHNT, CDR2 FRNRAP. The CDR3 runs 15 residues. The ends lost 1 base at V and 7 bases at J; junction bases unmatched: 4. This CDR3 reads CASGLGQGAGNEQFF. The DNA of the CDR3 is TGTGCTAGTGGTTTGGGACAGGGGGCAGGTAATGAGCAGTTCTTC.

V and J are TRBV4-1 and TRBJ2-5; a weak D match, TRBD1 (6 bases). CDR3 length: 15 residues. Germline V lookup: CDR1 MGHRA, CDR2 YSYEKL. V lost 4 bases to trimming and J lost 4 bases, with 16 bases between them. The CDR3 region has the DNA TGCGCCAGCAGCCGACAGACAGGTCCGGCAGAGACCCAGTACTTC. It codes for CASSRQTGPAETQYF.

V gene TRBV7-6 combines with J gene TRBJ1-3; 9 bases agree with TRBD1. CDR3 size: 15 residues. With V trimmed by 2 bases and J by 3 bases, 2 bases remained unmatched. CDR1 and CDR2 (germline): SGHVS, FNYEAQ. The CDR3 here is CASSLTGGFGNTIYF. The CDR3 DNA sequence: TGTGCCAGCAGCTTAACAGGGGGCTTTGGAAACACCATATATTTT.

A single count supports this clone. The CDR3 DNA reads as TGCGCCAGCCCCAGGGGGCGCTTCGGATGTGAAGCTTTCTTT. Translation: CASPRGRFGCEAFF. The rearrangement links TRBV10-1 to TRBJ1-1, with TRBD1 identical over 8 bases. V shed 8 bases, J shed 7 bases, and the junction held 12 bases outside the gene matches. The V gene's germline CDR1 is WNHNN and CDR2 SYGVQD (reference sequence). This CDR3 comprises 14 residues.